Described below is a single TCR beta chain sequence and its context. There are 14 residues in the CDR3. Trimming cost V 2 bases and J 2 bases, with 9 bases left between them. Per the germline V gene, CDR1 is MDHEN and CDR2 is SYDVKM. The source of the sample is a study of blood T cell repertoires in COVID-19. Study summary: Spain, Italy and the United States supplied samples that represented acute and convalescent COVID-19. T cells, B-cell-depleted T cells, or PBMCs supplied cDNA or gDNA.

Source study methods: Reference gene primer amplification gave nucleated cell count estimates. The method was immunoSEQ multiplex PCR; TCRdb's version includes in-frame clones alone and lacks a portion of them. V and J calls and clone size are as listed in that table; D and trimming were resolved from the DNA. Counted here are 70,000 to 80,000 clones, 82% occurring once; the ten biggest clones make up approximately 13%. Material: peripheral blood. The chain recombines TRBV28 with TRBJ1-1; D is undetermined. The clonotype comes from a woman older than 75 with acute or convalescent COVID-19. Here the CDR3 DNA reads TGTGCCAGCAGTTTAATCACAGCTAACACTGAAGCTTTCTTT. It encodes CASSLITANTEAFF.